The T cell receptor beta chain described here comes from a study of T cells expressing NK-cell markers. As for the study in general: Sorted T-cell subsets CD3+CD56+NKG2C+, CD3+CD56+NKG2C- and CD3+CD56-NKG2C+ were TCR beta-sequenced.

The CDR3 covers 13 residues. Germline CDR1 SQVTM, CDR2 ANQGSEA. From the 5' RACE reads, TCRdb lists one entry per CDR3 protein and no DNA. The sample holds a few hundred thousand distinct CDR3 sequences. Source material: blood T cells: a sorted CD56 or NKG2C T cell subset, CD4+ or CD8+ T cells, or bulk PBMC T cells (not recorded which). The rearrangement links TRBV29-1 to TRBJ2-3. The TCR originated in a man aged 18 to 29 in good health. The CDR3 sequence: CSARGRLTDTQYF.